The present entry profiles one T cell receptor (beta chain) with its context. This sample is drawn from a study of blood T cell repertoires in COVID-19. Study-wide background: Samples taken during acute and convalescent COVID-19 were collected in the United States, Italy and Spain.

The CDR3 consists of 14 residues. In germline, CDR1 is KGHSH, CDR2 LQKENI. Trimming left V 2 bases short and J 8 bases short, with 12 bases between. Authors' data handling: How many nucleated cells were present was estimated from reference gene primer amplification. TCRdb's copy holds only in-frame clones and misses some; the assay was immunoSEQ multiplex PCR. That table gives V, J and clone size, and the DNA gave D and trimming. The data contain over 130,000 clones, about three quarters of them seen just once; the ten biggest clones take up 3.5% to 5%. This clonotype originated in a woman at least 80 years old with active or convalescent COVID-19. The genes are TRBV18 and TRBJ1-4; maybe TRBD1 (5 bases). Sequenced material: peripheral blood. CDR3 DNA sequence: TGTGCCAGCTCACCAGGAGGGGACGTGGAAAAACTGTTTTTT. Protein product: CASSPGGDVEKLFF.